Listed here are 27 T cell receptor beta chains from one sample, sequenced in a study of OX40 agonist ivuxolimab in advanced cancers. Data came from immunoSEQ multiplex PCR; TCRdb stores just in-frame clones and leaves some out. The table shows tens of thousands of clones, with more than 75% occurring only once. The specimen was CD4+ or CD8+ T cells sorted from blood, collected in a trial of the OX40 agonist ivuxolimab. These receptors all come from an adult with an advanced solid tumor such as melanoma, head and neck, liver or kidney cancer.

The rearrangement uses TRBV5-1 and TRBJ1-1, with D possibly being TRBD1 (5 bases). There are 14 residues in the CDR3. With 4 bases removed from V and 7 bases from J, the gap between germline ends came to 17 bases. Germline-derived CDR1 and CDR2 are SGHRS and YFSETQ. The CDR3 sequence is CASSTTQGGGEAFF. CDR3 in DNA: TGCGCCAGCAGCACCACCCAGGGCGGTGGTGAAGCTTTCTTT.

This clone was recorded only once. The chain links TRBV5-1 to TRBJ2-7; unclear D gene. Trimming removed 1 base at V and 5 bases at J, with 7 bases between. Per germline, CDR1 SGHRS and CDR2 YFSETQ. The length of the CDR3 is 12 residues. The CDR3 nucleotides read TGCGCCAGCAGCTTGAGACTTCACGAGCAGTACTTC. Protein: CASSLRLHEQYF.

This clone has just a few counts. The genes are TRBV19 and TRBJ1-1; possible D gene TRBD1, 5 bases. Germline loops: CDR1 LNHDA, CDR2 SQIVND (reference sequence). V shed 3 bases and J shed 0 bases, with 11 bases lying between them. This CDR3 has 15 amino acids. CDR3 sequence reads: CASSIGDLMNTEAFF. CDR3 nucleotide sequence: TGTGCCAGTAGTATCGGGGACCTAATGAACACTGAAGCTTTCTTT.

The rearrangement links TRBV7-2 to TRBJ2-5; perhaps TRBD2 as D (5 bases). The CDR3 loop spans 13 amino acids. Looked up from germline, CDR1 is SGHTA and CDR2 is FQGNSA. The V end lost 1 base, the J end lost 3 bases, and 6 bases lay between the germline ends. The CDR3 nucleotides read TGTGCCAGCAGCTTAGGAGGGAAAGAGACCCAGTACTTC. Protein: CASSLGGKETQYF. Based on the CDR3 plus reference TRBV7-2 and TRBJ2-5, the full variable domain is GAGVSQSPSNKVTEKGKDVELRCDPISGHTALYWYRQSLGQGLEFLIYFQGNSAPDKSGLPSDRFSAERTGGSVSTLTIQRTQQEDSAVYLCASSLGGKETQYFGPGTRLLVL.

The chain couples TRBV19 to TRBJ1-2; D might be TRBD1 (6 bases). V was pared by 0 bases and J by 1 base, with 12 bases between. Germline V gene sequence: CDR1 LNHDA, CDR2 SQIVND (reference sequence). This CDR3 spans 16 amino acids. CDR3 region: CASSIDPNRVNYGYTF. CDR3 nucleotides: TGTGCCAGTAGTATAGATCCCAACAGGGTTAACTATGGCTACACCTTC.

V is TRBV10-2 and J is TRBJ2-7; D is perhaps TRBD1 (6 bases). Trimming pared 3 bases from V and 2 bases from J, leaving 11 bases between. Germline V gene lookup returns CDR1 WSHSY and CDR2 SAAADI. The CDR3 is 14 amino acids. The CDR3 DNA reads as TGCGCCAGCAGTGAAACAGGGACCCCCTACGAGCAGTACTTC. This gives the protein CASSETGTPYEQYF.

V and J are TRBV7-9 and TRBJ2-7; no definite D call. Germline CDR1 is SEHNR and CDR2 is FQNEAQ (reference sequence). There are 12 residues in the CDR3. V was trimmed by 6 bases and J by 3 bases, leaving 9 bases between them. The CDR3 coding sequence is TGTGCCAGCAGAGCCTCGGGCTACGAGCAGTACTTC. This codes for CASRASGYEQYF.

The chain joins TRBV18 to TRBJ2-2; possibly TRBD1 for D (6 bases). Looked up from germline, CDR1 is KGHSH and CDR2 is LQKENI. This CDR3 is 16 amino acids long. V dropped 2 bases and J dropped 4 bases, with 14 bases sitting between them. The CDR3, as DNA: TGTGCCAGCTCACCAGGGGGCAGGACGTTCACCGGGGAGCTGTTTTTT. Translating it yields CASSPGGRTFTGELFF.

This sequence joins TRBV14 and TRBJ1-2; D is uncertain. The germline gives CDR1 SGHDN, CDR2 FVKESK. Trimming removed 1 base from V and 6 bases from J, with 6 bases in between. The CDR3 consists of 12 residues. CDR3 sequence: CASSQVADGYTF. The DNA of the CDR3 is TGTGCCAGCAGCCAAGTTGCAGATGGCTACACCTTC.

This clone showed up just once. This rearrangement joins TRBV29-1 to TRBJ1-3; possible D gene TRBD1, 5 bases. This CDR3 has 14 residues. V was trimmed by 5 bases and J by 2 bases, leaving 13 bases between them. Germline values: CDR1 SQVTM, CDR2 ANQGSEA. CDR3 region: CSVTFGGAGNTIYF. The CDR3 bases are TGCAGCGTTACCTTCGGGGGAGCTGGAAACACCATATATTTT.

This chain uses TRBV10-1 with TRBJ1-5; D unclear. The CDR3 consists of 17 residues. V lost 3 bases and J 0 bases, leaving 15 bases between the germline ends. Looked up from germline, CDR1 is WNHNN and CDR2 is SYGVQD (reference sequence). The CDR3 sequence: CASSDQTDLYSNQPQHF. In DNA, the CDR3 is TGCGCCAGCAGTGACCAGACGGATCTTTATAGCAATCAGCCCCAGCATTTT.

The CDR3 DNA reads TGTGCCAGCAGCTTGTCCCAGGGAAGGTCTGAAGCTTTCTTT. Amino acids: CASSLSQGRSEAFF. The V and J genes are TRBV5-6 and TRBJ1-1, with D possibly being TRBD1 (5 bases). Trimming removed 1 base from V and 6 bases from J, with 13 bases in between. Germline assignment: CDR1 SGHDT and CDR2 YYEEEE. The CDR3 consists of 14 residues.

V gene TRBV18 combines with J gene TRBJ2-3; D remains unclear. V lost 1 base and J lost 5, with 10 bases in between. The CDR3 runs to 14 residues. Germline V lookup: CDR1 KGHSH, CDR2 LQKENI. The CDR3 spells CASSPLTPGDTQYF. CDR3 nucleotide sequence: TGTGCCAGCTCACCACTTACCCCAGGAGATACGCAGTATTTT.

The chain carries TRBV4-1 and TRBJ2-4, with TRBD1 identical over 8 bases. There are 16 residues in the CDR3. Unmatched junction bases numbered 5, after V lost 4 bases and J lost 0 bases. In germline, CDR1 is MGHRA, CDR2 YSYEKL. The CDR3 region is CASSPGQALAKNIQYF. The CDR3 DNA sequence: TGCGCCAGCAGCCCGGGACAGGCTCTAGCCAAAAACATTCAGTACTTC.

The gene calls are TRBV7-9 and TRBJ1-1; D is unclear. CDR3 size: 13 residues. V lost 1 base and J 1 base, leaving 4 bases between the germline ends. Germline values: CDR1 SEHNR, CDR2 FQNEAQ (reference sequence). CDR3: CASSLEGNTEAFF. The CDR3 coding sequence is TGTGCCAGCAGCTTAGAAGGGAACACTGAAGCTTTCTTT.

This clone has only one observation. The CDR3 region is CASSAPLAGGTGELFF. CDR3 bases: TGTGCCAGCAGTGCGCCACTAGCGGGAGGCACCGGGGAGCTGTTTTTT. The chain recombines TRBV25-1 with TRBJ2-2; 12 bases match TRBD2. CDR1 is MGHDK and CDR2 is SYGVNS in the germline V gene. J was trimmed by 4 bases and V by 4 bases; bases with no gene match: 4. This CDR3 has 16 residues.

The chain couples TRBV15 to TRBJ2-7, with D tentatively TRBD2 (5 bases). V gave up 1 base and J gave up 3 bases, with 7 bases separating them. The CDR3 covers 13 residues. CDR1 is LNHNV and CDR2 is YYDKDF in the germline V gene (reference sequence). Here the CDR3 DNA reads TGTGCCACCAGCAGAGGGGCGGGCTACGAGCAGTACTTC. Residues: CATSRGAGYEQYF.

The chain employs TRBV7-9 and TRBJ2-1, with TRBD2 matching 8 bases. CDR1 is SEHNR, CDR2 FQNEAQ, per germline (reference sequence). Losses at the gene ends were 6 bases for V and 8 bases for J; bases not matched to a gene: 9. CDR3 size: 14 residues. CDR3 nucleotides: TGTGCCAGCAGTTTGAGCGGGAGTGGCGATGAGCAGTTCTTC. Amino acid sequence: CASSLSGSGDEQFF.

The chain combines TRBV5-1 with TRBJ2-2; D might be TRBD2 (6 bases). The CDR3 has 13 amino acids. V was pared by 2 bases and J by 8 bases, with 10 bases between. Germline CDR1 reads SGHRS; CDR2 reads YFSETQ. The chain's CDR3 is CASSLPGTGELFF. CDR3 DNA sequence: TGCGCCAGCAGCTTACCGGGGACTGGGGAGCTGTTTTTT. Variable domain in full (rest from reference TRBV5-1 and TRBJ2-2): KAGVTQTPRYLIKTRGQQVTLSCSPISGHRSVSWYQQTPGQGLQFLFEYFSETQRNKGNFPGRFSGRQFSNSRSEMNVSTLELGDSALYLCASSLPGTGELFFGEGSRLTVL.

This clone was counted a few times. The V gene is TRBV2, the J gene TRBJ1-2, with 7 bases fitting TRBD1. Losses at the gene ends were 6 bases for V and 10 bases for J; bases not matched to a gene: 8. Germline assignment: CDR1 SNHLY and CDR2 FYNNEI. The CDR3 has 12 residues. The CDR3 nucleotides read TGTGCCAGCAGCGGACAGGTTTTCACCTACACCTTC. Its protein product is CASSGQVFTYTF.

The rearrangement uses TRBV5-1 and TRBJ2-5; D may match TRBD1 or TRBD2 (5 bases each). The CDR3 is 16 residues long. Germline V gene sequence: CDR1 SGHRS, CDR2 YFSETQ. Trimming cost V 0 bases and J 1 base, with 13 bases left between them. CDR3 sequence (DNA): TGCGCCAGCAGCTTGGGGGCCTTGGGACCCCAAGAGACCCAGTACTTC. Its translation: CASSLGALGPQETQYF.

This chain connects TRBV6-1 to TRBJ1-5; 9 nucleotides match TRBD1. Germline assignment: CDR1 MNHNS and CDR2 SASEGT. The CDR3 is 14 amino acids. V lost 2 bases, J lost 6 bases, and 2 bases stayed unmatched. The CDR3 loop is CASSERGQGQPQHF. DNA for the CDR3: TGTGCCAGCAGTGAACGGGGACAGGGTCAGCCCCAGCATTTT.

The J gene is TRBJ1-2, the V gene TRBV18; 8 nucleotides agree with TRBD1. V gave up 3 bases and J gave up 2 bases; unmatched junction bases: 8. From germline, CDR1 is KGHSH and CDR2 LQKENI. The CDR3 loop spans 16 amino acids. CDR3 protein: CASSPTGQGRNYGYTF. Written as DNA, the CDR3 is TGTGCCAGCTCACCGACCGGACAGGGCCGGAACTATGGCTACACCTTC.

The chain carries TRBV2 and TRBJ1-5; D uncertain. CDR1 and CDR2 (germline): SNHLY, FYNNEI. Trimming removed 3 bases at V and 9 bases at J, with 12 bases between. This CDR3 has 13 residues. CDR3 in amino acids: CASSEAGPVPQHF. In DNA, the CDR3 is TGTGCCAGCAGTGAGGCGGGTCCCGTGCCCCAGCATTTT. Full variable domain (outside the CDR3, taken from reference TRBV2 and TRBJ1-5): EPEVTQTPSHQVTQMGQEVILRCVPISNHLYFYWYRQILGQKVEFLVSFYNNEISEKSEIFDDQFSVERPDGSNFTLKIRSTKLEDSAMYFCASSEAGPVPQHFGDGTRLSIL.

The DNA for the CDR3 is TGCGCCAGCATGCAAGCAGGGGGGATCACAGATACGCAGTATTTT. This encodes CASMQAGGITDTQYF. This sequence joins TRBV10-2 and TRBJ2-3, with TRBD1 as a possible D gene (7 bases). The length of the CDR3 is 15 residues. V lost 7 bases, J lost 2 bases, and 16 bases lay in between. Per the germline V gene, CDR1 is WSHSY and CDR2 is SAAADI.

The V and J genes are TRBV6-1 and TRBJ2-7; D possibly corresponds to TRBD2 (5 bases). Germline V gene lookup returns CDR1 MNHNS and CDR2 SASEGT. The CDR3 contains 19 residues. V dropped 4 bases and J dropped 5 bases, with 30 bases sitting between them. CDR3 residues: CASSGPSFGGSVKMNEQYF. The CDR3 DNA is TGTGCCAGCAGTGGCCCCTCCTTCGGCGGGTCGGTAAAGATGAACGAGCAGTACTTC.

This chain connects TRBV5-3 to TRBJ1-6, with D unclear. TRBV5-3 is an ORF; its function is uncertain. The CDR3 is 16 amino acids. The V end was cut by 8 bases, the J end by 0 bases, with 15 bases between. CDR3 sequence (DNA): TGTGCCAGCTGGGCTATGAGCCGCTCCTATAATTCACCCCTCCACTTT. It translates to CASWAMSRSYNSPLHF.